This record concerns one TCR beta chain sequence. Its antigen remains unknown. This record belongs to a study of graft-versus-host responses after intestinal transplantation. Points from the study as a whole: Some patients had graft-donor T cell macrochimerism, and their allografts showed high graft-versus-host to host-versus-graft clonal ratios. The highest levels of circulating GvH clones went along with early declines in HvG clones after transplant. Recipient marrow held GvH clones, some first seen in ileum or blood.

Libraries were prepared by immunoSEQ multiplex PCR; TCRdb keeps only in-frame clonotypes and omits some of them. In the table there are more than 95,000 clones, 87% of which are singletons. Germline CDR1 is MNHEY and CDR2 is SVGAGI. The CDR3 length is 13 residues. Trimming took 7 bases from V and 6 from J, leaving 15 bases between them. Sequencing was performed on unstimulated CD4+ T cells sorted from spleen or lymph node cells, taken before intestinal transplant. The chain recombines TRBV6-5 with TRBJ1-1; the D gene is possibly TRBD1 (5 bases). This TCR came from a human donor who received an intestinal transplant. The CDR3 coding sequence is TGTGCCAGCACCTTCAGGGTGTGGGCTGAAGCTTTCTTT. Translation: CASTFRVWAEAFF.